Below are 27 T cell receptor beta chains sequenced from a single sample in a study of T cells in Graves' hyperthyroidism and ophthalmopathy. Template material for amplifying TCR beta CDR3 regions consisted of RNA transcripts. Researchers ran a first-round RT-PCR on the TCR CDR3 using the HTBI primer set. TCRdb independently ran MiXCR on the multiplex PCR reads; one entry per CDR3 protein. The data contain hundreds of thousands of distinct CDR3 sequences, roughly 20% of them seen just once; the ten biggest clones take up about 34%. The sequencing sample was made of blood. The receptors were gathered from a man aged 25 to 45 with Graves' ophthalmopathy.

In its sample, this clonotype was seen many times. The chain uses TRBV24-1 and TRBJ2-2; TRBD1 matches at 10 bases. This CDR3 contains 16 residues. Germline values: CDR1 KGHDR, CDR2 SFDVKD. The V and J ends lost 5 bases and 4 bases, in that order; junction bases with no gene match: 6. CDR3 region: CATSAEGDRGTGELFF. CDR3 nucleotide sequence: TGTGCCACCAGTGCTGAGGGGGACAGGGGCACCGGGGAGCTGTTTTTT.

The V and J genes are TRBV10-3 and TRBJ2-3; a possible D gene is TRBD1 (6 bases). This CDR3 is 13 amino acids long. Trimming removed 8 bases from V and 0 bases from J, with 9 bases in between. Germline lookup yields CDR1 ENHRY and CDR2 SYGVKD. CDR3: CAIQGISTDTQYF. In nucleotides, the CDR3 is TGTGCCATCCAGGGGATCAGCACAGATACGCAGTATTTT.

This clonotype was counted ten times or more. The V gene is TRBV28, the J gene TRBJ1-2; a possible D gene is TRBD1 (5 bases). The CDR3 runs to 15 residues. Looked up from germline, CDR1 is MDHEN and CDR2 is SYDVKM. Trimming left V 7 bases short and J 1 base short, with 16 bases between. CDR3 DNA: TGTGCCAGCACCTCCCCCGGCAGGGTTAACTATGGCTACACCTTC. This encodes CASTSPGRVNYGYTF.

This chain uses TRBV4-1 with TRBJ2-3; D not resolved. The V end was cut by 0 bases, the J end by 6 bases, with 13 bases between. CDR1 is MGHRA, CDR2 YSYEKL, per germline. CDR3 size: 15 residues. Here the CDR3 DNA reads TGCGCCAGCAGCCAAGATCCAGGAGACGGGGATACGCAGTATTTT. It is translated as CASSQDPGDGDTQYF.

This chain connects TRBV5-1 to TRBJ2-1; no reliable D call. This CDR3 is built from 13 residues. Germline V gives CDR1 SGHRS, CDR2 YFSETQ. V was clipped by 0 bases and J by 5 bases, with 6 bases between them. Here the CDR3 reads CASSLAGHNEQFF. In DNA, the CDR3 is TGCGCCAGCAGCTTGGCGGGCCACAATGAGCAGTTCTTC.

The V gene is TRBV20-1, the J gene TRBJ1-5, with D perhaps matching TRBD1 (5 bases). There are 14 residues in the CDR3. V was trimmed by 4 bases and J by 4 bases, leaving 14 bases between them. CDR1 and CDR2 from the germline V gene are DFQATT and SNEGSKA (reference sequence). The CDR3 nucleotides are TGCAGTGCTACTACAGGCCCGCCTAATCAGCCCCAGCATTTT. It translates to CSATTGPPNQPQHF.

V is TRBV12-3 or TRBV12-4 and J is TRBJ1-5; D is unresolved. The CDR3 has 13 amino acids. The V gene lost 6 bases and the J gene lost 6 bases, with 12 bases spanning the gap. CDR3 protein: CASSREWSQPQHF. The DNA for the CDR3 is TGTGCCAGCAGCCGCGAGTGGAGTCAGCCCCAGCATTTT.

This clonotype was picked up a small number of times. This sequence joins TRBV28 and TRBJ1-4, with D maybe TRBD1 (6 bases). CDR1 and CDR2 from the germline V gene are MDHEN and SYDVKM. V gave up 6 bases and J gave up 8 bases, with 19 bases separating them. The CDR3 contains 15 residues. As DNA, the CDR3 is TGTGCCAGCAGGTCCCCCCAACAGGGAGCCGAAAAACTGTTTTTT. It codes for CASRSPQQGAEKLFF. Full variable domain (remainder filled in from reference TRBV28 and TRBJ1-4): DVKVTQSSRYLVKRTGEKVFLECVQDMDHENMFWYRQDPGLGLRLIYFSYDVKMKEKGDIPEGYSVSREKKERFSLILESASTNQTSMYLCASRSPQQGAEKLFFGSGTQLSVL.

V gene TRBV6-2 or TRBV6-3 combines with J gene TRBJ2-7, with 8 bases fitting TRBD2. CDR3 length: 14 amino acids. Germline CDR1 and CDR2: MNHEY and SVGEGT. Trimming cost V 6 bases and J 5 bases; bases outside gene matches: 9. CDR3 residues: CASRESGSQNEQYF. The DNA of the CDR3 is TGTGCCAGCAGGGAGAGCGGGAGTCAAAACGAGCAGTACTTC.

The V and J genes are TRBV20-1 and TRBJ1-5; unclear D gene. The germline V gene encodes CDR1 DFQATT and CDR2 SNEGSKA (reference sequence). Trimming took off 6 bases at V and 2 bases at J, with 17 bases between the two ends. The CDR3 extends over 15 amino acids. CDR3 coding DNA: TGCAGTGCCCCCCCACCTTTTGCAGGCAATCAGCCCCAGCATTTT. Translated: CSAPPPFAGNQPQHF.

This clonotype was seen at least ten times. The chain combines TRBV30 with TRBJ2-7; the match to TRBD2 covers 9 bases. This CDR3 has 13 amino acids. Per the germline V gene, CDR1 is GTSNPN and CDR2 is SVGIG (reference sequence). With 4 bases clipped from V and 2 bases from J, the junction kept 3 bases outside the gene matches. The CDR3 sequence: CAWMASGTYEQYF. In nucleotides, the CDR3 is TGTGCCTGGATGGCTAGCGGGACCTACGAGCAGTACTTC.

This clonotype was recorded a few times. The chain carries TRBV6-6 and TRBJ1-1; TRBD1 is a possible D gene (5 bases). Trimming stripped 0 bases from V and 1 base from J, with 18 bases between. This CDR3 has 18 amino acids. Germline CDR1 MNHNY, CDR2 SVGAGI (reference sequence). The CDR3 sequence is CASSYSISASGANTEAFF. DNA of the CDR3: TGTGCCAGCAGTTACTCGATCTCGGCGTCCGGGGCGAACACTGAAGCTTTCTTT.

The CDR3 spells CASSASGVISPEQFF. The DNA of the CDR3 is TGTGCCAGCAGCGCATCGGGGGTGATATCTCCTGAGCAGTTCTTC. The chain employs TRBV11-2 and TRBJ2-1; possible D gene TRBD2, 6 bases. Germline V gene data show CDR1 as SGHAT and CDR2 as FQNNGV. CDR3 length: 15 residues. Between the trimmed V and J ends, which lost 5 bases and 9 bases, there was a span of 20 bases.

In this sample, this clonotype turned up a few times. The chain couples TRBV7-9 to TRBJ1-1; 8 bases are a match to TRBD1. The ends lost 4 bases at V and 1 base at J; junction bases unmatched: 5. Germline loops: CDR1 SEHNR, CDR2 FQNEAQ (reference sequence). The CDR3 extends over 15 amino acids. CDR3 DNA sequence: TGTGCCAGCAGCTGGGGTGGACAGGGGAACACTGAAGCTTTCTTT. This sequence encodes CASSWGGQGNTEAFF. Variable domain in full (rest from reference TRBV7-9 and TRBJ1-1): DTGVSQNPRHKITKRGQNVTFRCDPISEHNRLYWYRQTLGQGPEFLTYFQNEAQLEKSRLLSDRFSAERPKGSFSTLEIQRTEQGDSAMYLCASSWGGQGNTEAFFGQGTRLTVV.

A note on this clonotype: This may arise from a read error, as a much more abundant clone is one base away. This CDR3 reads CSASIHGVLAGGPLEQYF. CDR3 coding DNA: TGCAGTGCTTCGATCCACGGAGTTCTAGCGGGAGGGCCCCTCGAGCAGTACTTC. This chain joins TRBV20-1 and TRBJ2-7; 12 nucleotides agree with TRBD2. CDR1 is DFQATT and CDR2 is SNEGSKA in the germline V gene (reference sequence). The CDR3 has 18 amino acids. With 5 bases clipped from V and 6 bases from J, the junction kept 20 bases outside the gene matches.

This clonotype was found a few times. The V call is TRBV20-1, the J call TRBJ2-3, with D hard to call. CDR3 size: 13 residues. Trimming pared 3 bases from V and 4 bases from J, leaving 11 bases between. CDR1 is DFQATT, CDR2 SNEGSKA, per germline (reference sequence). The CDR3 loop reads CSARQHRADTQYF. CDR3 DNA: TGCAGTGCTAGGCAGCACCGGGCAGATACGCAGTATTTT.

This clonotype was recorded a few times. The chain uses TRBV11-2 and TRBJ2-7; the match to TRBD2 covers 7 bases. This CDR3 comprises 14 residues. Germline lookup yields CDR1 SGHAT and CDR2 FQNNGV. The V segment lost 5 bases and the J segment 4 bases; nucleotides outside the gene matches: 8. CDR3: CASSQPGLSYEQYF. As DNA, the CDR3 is TGTGCCAGCAGCCAACCGGGACTATCGTACGAGCAGTACTTC. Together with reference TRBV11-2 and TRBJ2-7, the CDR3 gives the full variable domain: EAGVAQSPRYKIIEKRQSVAFWCNPISGHATLYWYQQILGQGPKLLIQFQNNGVVDDSQLPKDRFSAERLKGVDSTLKIQPAKLEDSAVYLCASSQPGLSYEQYFGPGTRLTVT.

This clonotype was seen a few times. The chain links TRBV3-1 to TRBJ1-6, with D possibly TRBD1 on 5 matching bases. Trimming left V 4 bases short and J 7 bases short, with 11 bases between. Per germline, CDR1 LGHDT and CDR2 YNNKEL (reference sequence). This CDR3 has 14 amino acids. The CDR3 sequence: CASSRGRENSPLHF. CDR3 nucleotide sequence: TGTGCCAGCAGCCGTGGCAGGGAGAATTCACCCCTCCACTTT.

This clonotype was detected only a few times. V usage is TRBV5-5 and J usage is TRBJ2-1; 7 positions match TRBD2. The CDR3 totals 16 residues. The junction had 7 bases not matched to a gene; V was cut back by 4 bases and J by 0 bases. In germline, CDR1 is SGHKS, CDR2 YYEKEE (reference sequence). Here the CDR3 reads CASSPRGRASYNEQFF. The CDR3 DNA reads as TGTGCCAGCAGCCCCCGGGGGAGGGCCTCCTACAATGAGCAGTTCTTC.

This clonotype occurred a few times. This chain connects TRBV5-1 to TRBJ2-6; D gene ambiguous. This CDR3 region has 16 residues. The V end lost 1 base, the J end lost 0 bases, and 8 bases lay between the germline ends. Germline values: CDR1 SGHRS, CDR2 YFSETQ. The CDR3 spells CASSLFGVSGANVLTF. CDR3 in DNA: TGCGCCAGCAGCTTGTTTGGGGTCTCTGGGGCCAACGTCCTGACTTTC.

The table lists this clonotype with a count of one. CDR3 DNA: TGTGCCAGGAAACCCCACGCCGGGACCCTGAACACCGGGGAGCTGTTTTTT. Amino acids: CARKPHAGTLNTGELFF. The chain links TRBV6-1 to TRBJ2-2; TRBD1 or TRBD2 may be the D gene (5 bases each). There are 17 residues in the CDR3. Trimming removed 9 bases at V and 1 base at J, with 21 bases between. CDR1 MNHNS and CDR2 SASEGT come from the germline V gene.

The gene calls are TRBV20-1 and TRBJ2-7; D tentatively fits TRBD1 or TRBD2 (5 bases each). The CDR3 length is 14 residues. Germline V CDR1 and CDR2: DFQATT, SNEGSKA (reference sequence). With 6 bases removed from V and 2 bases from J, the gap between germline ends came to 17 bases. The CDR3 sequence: CSAPAGTVTYEQYF. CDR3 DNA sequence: TGCAGTGCCCCCGCCGGGACGGTAACCTACGAGCAGTACTTC.

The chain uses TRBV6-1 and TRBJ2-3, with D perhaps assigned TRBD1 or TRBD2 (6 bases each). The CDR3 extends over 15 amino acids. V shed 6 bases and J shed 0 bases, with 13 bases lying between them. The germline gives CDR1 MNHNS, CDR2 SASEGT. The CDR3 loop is CASSPGGSSTDTQYF. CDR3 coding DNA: TGTGCCAGCAGCCCCGGGGGCTCTAGCACAGATACGCAGTATTTT.

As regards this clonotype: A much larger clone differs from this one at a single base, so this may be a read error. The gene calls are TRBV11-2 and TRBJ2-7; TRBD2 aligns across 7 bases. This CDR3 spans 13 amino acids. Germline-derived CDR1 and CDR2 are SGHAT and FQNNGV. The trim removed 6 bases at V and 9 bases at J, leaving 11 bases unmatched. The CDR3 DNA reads TGTGCCAGCAGTCCTGGACTAGTGGCCGGGCAGTACTTC. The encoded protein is CASSPGLVAGQYF.

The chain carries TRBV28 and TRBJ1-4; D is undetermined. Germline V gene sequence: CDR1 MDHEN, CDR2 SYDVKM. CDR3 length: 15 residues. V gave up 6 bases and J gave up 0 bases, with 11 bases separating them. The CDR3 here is CASSHYTATNEKLFF. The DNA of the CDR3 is TGTGCCAGCAGCCACTATACAGCAACTAATGAAAAACTGTTTTTT.

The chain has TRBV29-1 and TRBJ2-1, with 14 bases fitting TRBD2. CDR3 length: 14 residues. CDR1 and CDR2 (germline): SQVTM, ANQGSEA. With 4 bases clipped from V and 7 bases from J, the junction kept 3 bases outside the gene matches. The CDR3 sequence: CSVGGTSGSNEQFF. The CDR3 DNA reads TGCAGCGTTGGAGGGACTAGCGGGAGTAATGAGCAGTTCTTC.

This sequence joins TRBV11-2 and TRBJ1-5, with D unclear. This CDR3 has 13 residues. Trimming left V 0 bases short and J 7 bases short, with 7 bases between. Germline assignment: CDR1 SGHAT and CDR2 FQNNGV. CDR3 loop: CASSLERRQPQHF. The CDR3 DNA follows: TGTGCCAGCAGCTTAGAACGGCGGCAGCCCCAGCATTTT.